Following are 11 T cell receptor beta chains from one sample sequenced in a study of T cell repertoires in cytomegalovirus infection. These receptors' targets are unknown. TCRdb used MiXCR to reprocess the reads, holding one entry per CDR3 protein. The sample records 250,000 to 300,000 distinct CDR3 sequences, approximately 22% being singletons. Sequencing was performed on cultured PBMCs, taken from culture after CMV antigen stimulation. Source of these receptors: a human donor in good health (CMV status not recorded). Some clones in this sample may be carry-over from other donors' samples.

This clonotype is medium-sized (0.01 to 0.1%) within its sample. The CDR3 region is CASSPTPGDQETQYF. The CDR3 nucleotides are TGTGCCAGCAGCCCCACTCCGGGGGACCAAGAGACCCAGTACTTC. The V gene is TRBV7-3, the J gene TRBJ2-5; a weak D match, TRBD2 (6 bases). Germline CDR1 reads SGHTA; CDR2 reads FQGTGA. Trimming stripped 5 bases from V and 0 bases from J, with 13 bases between. The CDR3 covers 15 residues.

The V call is TRBV20-1, the J call TRBJ2-5, with 12 nucleotides matching TRBD2. V was clipped by 0 bases and J by 6 bases; unmatched bases: 17. This CDR3 has 19 residues. Germline V gene lookup returns CDR1 DFQATT and CDR2 SNEGSKA (reference sequence). As DNA, the CDR3 is TGCAGTGCTAGAGATATCTCAGGGTCTAGCGGGAGGGGGGCGAAGACCCAGTACTTC. Translated: CSARDISGSSGRGAKTQYF.

Comment on this clonotype: A read error is possible here, since a much larger clone lies one base away. The chain couples TRBV7-2 to TRBJ2-1; 9 positions agree with TRBD2. The CDR3 runs 15 residues. Germline V gene data show CDR1 as SGHTA and CDR2 as FQGNSA. For the CDR3, the DNA is TGTGCCAGAAGCTCACCGGGACTAGCACACAATGAGCAGTTCTTC. This codes for CARSSPGLAHNEQFF.

This clonotype has ten or more counts. The chain carries TRBV7-9 and TRBJ1-4; TRBD1 aligns across 8 bases. Germline V gene data show CDR1 as SEHNR and CDR2 as FQNEAQ (reference sequence). V was pared by 2 bases and J by 5 bases, with 4 bases of the junction left unmatched. This CDR3 contains 15 residues. The CDR3: CASSLNRGSNEKLFF. The CDR3 DNA is TGTGCCAGCAGCTTAAACAGGGGGTCGAATGAAAAACTGTTTTTT.

The J gene is TRBJ1-1, the V gene TRBV18; 10 nucleotides line up with TRBD1. The V gene's germline CDR1 is KGHSH and CDR2 LQKENI. V trimming: 2 bases; J trimming: 4 bases; junction bases outside the gene matches: 7. The CDR3 has 16 residues. CDR3 DNA: TGTGCCAGCTCACCATCTCCTCGGACAGGGGGCACTGAAGCTTTCTTT. This translates into CASSPSPRTGGTEAFF. Full variable domain (remainder filled in from reference TRBV18 and TRBJ1-1): NAGVMQNPRHLVRRRGQEARLRCSPMKGHSHVYWYRQLPEEGLKFMVYLQKENIIDESGMPKERFSAEFPKEGPSILRIQQVVRGDSAAYFCASSPSPRTGGTEAFFGQGTRLTVV.

This clonotype appeared many times. J is TRBJ2-5 and V is TRBV19; the match to TRBD1 covers 7 bases. Germline V gene lookup returns CDR1 LNHDA and CDR2 SQIVND (reference sequence). This CDR3 comprises 14 residues. V was clipped by 1 base and J by 2 bases; unmatched bases: 1. The CDR3, as DNA: TGTGCCAGTAGTATAGGGACAGGTCAAGAGACCCAGTACTTC. Protein: CASSIGTGQETQYF.

The chain employs TRBV7-2 and TRBJ2-2, with 10 bases fitting TRBD1. The CDR3 sequence is 14 residues long. Unmatched junction bases numbered 0, after V lost 4 bases and J lost 4 bases. Germline V gene lookup returns CDR1 SGHTA and CDR2 FQGNSA. CDR3 DNA: TGTGCCAGCAGCTGGGACAGGGGCACCGGGGAGCTGTTTTTT. It is translated as CASSWDRGTGELFF.

The chain carries TRBV27 and TRBJ2-7, with 8 bases aligning to TRBD1. The CDR3 length is 14 residues. J gave up 3 bases and V 6 bases, and 7 bases lay outside the gene matches. CDR1 and CDR2 from the germline V gene are MNHEY and SMNVEV (reference sequence). The CDR3 reads CASRPGTGRYEQYF. DNA of the CDR3: TGTGCCAGCAGACCCGGGACAGGCCGCTACGAGCAGTACTTC.

The sample holds a few counts of this clonotype. The rearrangement joins TRBV12-3 or TRBV12-4 to TRBJ1-1, with 7 bases aligning to TRBD1. J gave up 0 bases and V 6 bases, and 4 bases lay outside the gene matches. The CDR3 is made up of 14 amino acids. The CDR3 reads CASRTGVVNTEAFF. CDR3 DNA: TGTGCCAGCAGAACAGGGGTTGTGAACACTGAAGCTTTCTTT.

The chain joins TRBV6-1 to TRBJ1-1, with D perhaps matching TRBD1 (6 bases). The germline V gene encodes CDR1 MNHNS and CDR2 SASEGT. Trimming cost V 9 bases and J 1 base, with 15 bases left between them. The CDR3 consists of 14 residues. CDR3 DNA sequence: TGTGCCAGTCAGTCGGGGGCGGGGAACACTGAAGCTTTCTTT. Translating gives CASQSGAGNTEAFF.

This clonotype was seen at least ten times. The chain uses TRBV7-9 and TRBJ1-4; D gene ambiguous. The germline V gene has CDR1 SEHNR and CDR2 FQNEAQ (reference sequence). The length of the CDR3 is 12 residues. Deletions cut 5 bases from V and 11 bases from J, with 12 bases between. The CDR3 reads CASSEGQKKLFF. The CDR3 coding sequence is TGTGCCAGCAGCGAAGGGCAGAAGAAACTGTTTTTT.